One and the same sample provided the 18 T cell receptor beta chains below, sequenced in a study of blood T cells in healthy people across ages. It was with a sample-barcoded 5' primer and a J-beta primer mix that a second PCR of roughly 6 to 12 cycles was run. MiXCR, applied by TCRdb to the 5' RACE reads, yields one record per CDR3 protein. This sample carries about 800,000 distinct CDR3 sequences, roughly 64% of them seen once, and the ten largest clones take about 20%. Source material: blood. The receptors derive from a man aged 25-45 years in good health.

J is TRBJ2-7 and V is TRBV30; D is unresolved. Trimming shortened V by 4 bases and J by 6 bases, and 19 bases separated the two germline ends. The germline V gene encodes CDR1 GTSNPN and CDR2 SVGIG (reference sequence). The CDR3 is 14 amino acids. In nucleotides, the CDR3 is TGTGCCTGGACCCCCCTAGGCAGCTCCCTCGAGCAGTACTTC. Protein: CAWTPLGSSLEQYF.

V is TRBV30 and J is TRBJ2-1; D tentatively fits TRBD1 or TRBD2 (5 bases each). The CDR3 has 15 amino acids. The V gene's germline CDR1 is GTSNPN and CDR2 SVGIG (reference sequence). V gave up 3 bases and J gave up 0 bases, with 12 bases separating them. The CDR3 DNA follows: TGTGCCTGGAGCGACGGGGCGAGCTCCTACAATGAGCAGTTCTTC. It is translated as CAWSDGASSYNEQFF.

The rearrangement uses TRBV25-1 and TRBJ2-7; 11 bases agree with TRBD2. Trimming took 0 bases from V and 7 from J; bases not matched to a gene: 20. This CDR3 is 20 amino acids long. Germline V gives CDR1 MGHDK, CDR2 SYGVNS. The CDR3 region is CASSEYYGLAGKGPMAEQYF. The CDR3 DNA reads TGTGCCAGCAGTGAATACTATGGACTAGCGGGTAAAGGCCCCATGGCTGAGCAGTACTTC.

This clonotype was detected ten times or more. V is TRBV11-1 and J is TRBJ2-7; D is possibly TRBD2 (5 bases). V dropped 5 bases and J dropped 2 bases, with 10 bases sitting between them. The CDR3 has 13 amino acids. The germline gives CDR1 SGHAT, CDR2 FQDESV (reference sequence). CDR3 in DNA: TGTGCCAGCAGCCCAGACGGGGCCTACGAGCAGTACTTC. Its translation is CASSPDGAYEQYF.

The chain employs TRBV12-3 or TRBV12-4 and TRBJ1-3; TRBD1 matches 8 bases. There are 16 residues in the CDR3. Germline trimming cut 5 bases from V and 4 bases from J; bases unmatched to any gene: 10. The CDR3 spells CASSLGTGRTGNTIYF. The CDR3 DNA sequence: TGTGCCAGCAGTCTCGGGACAGGCAGGACGGGAAACACCATATATTTT.

The gene calls are TRBV7-9 and TRBJ2-7; D call uncertain. Trimming removed 0 bases from V and 0 bases from J, with 9 bases in between. CDR3 size: 15 residues. The germline V gene has CDR1 SEHNR and CDR2 FQNEAQ (reference sequence). CDR3 in amino acids: CASSLAAPSSYEQYF. CDR3 coding DNA: TGTGCCAGCAGCTTAGCGGCACCAAGCTCCTACGAGCAGTACTTC.

The chain employs TRBV20-1 and TRBJ2-4; tentative D call: TRBD2 (6 bases). Germline CDR1 and CDR2: DFQATT and SNEGSKA (reference sequence). The ends were cut back, 6 bases at V and 13 bases at J, with 28 bases in the middle. This CDR3 spans 15 amino acids. The CDR3 here is CSAPPGGKGSYKQYF. The CDR3 bases are TGCAGTGCCCCCCCCGGGGGAAAGGGCTCCTACAAGCAGTACTTC.

The genes are TRBV7-9 and TRBJ1-2; 7 bases fit TRBD1. V lost 5 bases to trimming and J lost 4 bases; unmatched junction nucleotides: 7. The germline gives CDR1 SEHNR, CDR2 FQNEAQ (reference sequence). The CDR3 contains 14 residues. Here the CDR3 DNA reads TGTGCCAGCAGCCCGACAGGGTTGGGCTATGGCTACACCTTC. Translation gives CASSPTGLGYGYTF.

The chain employs TRBV6-2 or TRBV6-3 and TRBJ1-2; TRBD1 matches at 7 bases. The V segment lost 8 bases and the J segment 8 bases; nucleotides outside the gene matches: 20. This CDR3 region has 16 residues. Germline V gene lookup returns CDR1 MNHEY and CDR2 SVGEGT. Here the CDR3 reads CASRKAGQTGKEGYTF. The CDR3 DNA reads TGTGCCAGCCGGAAAGCGGGACAGACGGGGAAAGAAGGCTACACCTTC.

This clonotype appeared a few times. CDR3 DNA: TGTGCCAGCAATAAGGTAGCAGGAGACTACGAGCAGTACTTC. Protein: CASNKVAGDYEQYF. This sequence joins TRBV7-2 and TRBJ2-7; D is uncertain. Trimming pared 7 bases from V and 3 bases from J, leaving 16 bases between. From germline, CDR1 is SGHTA and CDR2 FQGNSA. CDR3 length: 14 residues.

The V gene is TRBV7-9, the J gene TRBJ1-5, with D possibly matching TRBD1 (5 bases). V dropped 1 base and J dropped 6 bases, with 10 bases sitting between them. Germline V gene data show CDR1 as SEHNR and CDR2 as FQNEAQ (reference sequence). This CDR3 has 14 amino acids. CDR3 coding DNA: TGTGCCAGCAGCTTAGGGGGGGGAATTCAGCCCCAGCATTTT. This translates into CASSLGGGIQPQHF.

This clonotype was seen only a few times. The chain recombines TRBV11-2 with TRBJ2-6; 11 nucleotides align to TRBD1. CDR3 length: 17 residues. The V gene end was trimmed by 0 bases and the J gene end by 3 bases; junction bases not matched to a gene: 1. Germline V gives CDR1 SGHAT, CDR2 FQNNGV. The DNA for the CDR3 is TGTGCCAGCAGCTTAGAGGACAGGGGGCTTGGGGCCAACGTCCTGACTTTC. Protein product: CASSLEDRGLGANVLTF.

This clonotype was seen a few times. This sequence joins TRBV4-2 and TRBJ2-3; 8 nucleotides agree with TRBD2. Trimming at V came to 3 bases and at J to 2 bases, leaving 13 bases not matched to a gene. CDR1 and CDR2 from the germline V gene are LGHNA and YNFKEQ. This CDR3 has 18 residues. For the CDR3, the DNA is TGTGCCAGCAGCCAGATGGGAGTAGGTAGCGGGATCACAGATACGCAGTATTTT. Its translation: CASSQMGVGSGITDTQYF.

Details on this clonotype: A read error is possible here, since a much larger clone lies one base away. The rearrangement links TRBV4-3 to TRBJ1-2; no firm D call. CDR1 LGHNA and CDR2 YSLEER come from the germline V gene. CDR3 length equals 16 residues. CDR3 nucleotides: TGCGCCAGCAACCAAGATTTTGAGCCGTCTGGCTATGGCTACACCTTC. Its translation: CASNQDFEPSGYGYTF.

This chain joins TRBV20-1 and TRBJ2-5; possible D gene TRBD1, 5 bases. The J call is doubtful: the DNA matches TRBJ2-7 better. Per germline, CDR1 DFQATT and CDR2 SNEGSKA (reference sequence). The CDR3 has 14 residues. CDR3 DNA sequence: TGCAGTGCTCCACCCGCCCTCAGGGCCTACGAGCAGTACTTC. Translating gives CSAPPALRAYEQYF.

This clonotype has a single count. V gene TRBV7-2 combines with J gene TRBJ2-3; D unresolved. The length of the CDR3 is 15 residues. V lost 2 bases, J lost 0 bases, and 9 bases lay in between. The germline gives CDR1 SGHTA, CDR2 FQGNSA. The CDR3 here is CASSLKATSTDTQYF. Written as DNA, the CDR3 is TGTGCCAGCAGCTTAAAAGCGACTAGCACAGATACGCAGTATTTT.

This clonotype has just a few counts. The chain is built from TRBV11-1 and TRBJ2-6; TRBD1 is a possible D gene (5 bases). This CDR3 is 12 amino acids long. Germline loops: CDR1 SGHAT, CDR2 FQDESV (reference sequence). The CDR3 DNA is TGTGCTGTCAGGGCTGGGGCCAACGTCCTGACTTTC. This encodes CAVRAGANVLTF.

The chain links TRBV19 to TRBJ2-5; no firm D call. Trimming removed 1 base from V and 3 bases from J, with 6 bases in between. The CDR3 extends over 13 amino acids. The V gene's germline CDR1 is LNHDA and CDR2 SQIVND (reference sequence). Here the CDR3 DNA reads TGTGCCAGTAGTATAGTCGCTGAAGAGACCCAGTACTTC. This gives the protein CASSIVAEETQYF.